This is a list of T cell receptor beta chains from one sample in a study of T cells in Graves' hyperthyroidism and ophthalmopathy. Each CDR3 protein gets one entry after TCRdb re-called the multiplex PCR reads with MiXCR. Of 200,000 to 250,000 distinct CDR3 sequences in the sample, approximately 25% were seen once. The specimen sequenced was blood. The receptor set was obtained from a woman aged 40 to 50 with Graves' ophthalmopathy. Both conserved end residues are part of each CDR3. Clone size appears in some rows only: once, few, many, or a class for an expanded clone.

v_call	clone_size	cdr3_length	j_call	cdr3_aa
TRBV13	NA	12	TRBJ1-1	CASSKPRGQAFF
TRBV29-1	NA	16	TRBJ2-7	CSEIPGLAGVLYEQYF
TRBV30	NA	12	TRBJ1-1	CAWSARATEAFF
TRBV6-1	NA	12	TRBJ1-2	CASSEGSVGYTF
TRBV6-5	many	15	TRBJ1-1	CASSYGTGGASEAFF
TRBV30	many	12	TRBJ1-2	CAMEGLDYGYTF
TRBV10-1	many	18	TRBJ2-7	CASFGTSGRAPRSYEQYF
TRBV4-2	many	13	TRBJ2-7	CASRPSGTYEQYF
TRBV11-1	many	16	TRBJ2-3	CASSPLGGAVSDTQYF
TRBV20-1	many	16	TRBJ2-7	CSARGTIGTSGNEQYF
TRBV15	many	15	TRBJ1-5	CATSRDRGGGQPQHF
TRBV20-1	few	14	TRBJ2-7	CSARGGPRLHEQYF
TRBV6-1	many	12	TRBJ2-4	CASSERQNIQYF
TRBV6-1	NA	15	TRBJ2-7	CASSERRGPNYEQYF
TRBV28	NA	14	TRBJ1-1	CASSFPTRGTEAFF
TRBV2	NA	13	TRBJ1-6	CARLGQGGSPLHF
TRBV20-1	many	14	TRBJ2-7	CSARGTSGLYEQYF
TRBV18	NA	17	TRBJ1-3	CASSPPEDPLSGNTIYF
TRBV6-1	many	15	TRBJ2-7	CASSESSGRLYEQYF
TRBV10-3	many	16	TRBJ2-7	CAISESGGFGSYEQYF
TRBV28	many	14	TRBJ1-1	CASSLVTGPTEAFF
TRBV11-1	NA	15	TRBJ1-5	CASSLAHRVQGPQHF